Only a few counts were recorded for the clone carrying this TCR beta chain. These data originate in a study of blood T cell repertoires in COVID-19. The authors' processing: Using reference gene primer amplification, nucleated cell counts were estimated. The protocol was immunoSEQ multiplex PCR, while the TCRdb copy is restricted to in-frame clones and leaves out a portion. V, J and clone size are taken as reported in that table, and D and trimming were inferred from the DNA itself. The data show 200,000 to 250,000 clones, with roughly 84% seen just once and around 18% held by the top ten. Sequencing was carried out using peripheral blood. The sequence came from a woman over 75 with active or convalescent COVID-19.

CDR3 nucleotide sequence: TGCAGCGTTGGGGGGGGAACTGGGGCCAACGTCCTGACTTTC. Encoded protein: CSVGGGTGANVLTF. The rearrangement links TRBV29-1 to TRBJ2-6; 7 bases match TRBD2. This CDR3 is 14 amino acids long. With 4 bases clipped from V and 2 bases from J, the junction kept 2 bases outside the gene matches. Germline V gene lookup returns CDR1 SQVTM and CDR2 ANQGSEA.